The sample holds one count of the clone carrying this T cell receptor beta chain. The V end lost 7 bases, the J end lost 7 bases, and 19 bases lay between the germline ends. Germline V gene sequence: CDR1 SGHVS, CDR2 FNYEAQ. There are 15 residues in the CDR3. Original processing notes: Amplification from reference gene primers served as the basis for estimated nucleated cell counts. Produced via immunoSEQ multiplex PCR; TCRdb's table is partial and in-frame only. V and J calls and clone size are copied from that table; D and trimming were computed from the DNA. Among about 190,000 clones, more than 70% were seen once, and the ten largest hold less than 7.5%. This entry belongs to a study of blood T cell repertoires in COVID-19. As for the study in general: There were acute and convalescent COVID-19 samples, and they came from the United States, Italy and Spain. PBMCs, B-cell-depleted T cells, or T cells provided the cDNA or gDNA that made up the material.

The source of this sequence is a woman aged 40 to 50 who had recovered from COVID-19. The chain combines TRBV7-6 with TRBJ1-4, with D perhaps matching TRBD1 (5 bases). The specimen was peripheral blood. In nucleotides, the CDR3 is TGTGCCAGCACCCAAACCCAGGGTCGTGCTGAAAAACTGTTTTTT. Its translation: CASTQTQGRAEKLFF. Complete variable domain (other parts from reference TRBV7-6 and TRBJ1-4): GAGVSQSPRYKVTKRGQDVALRCDPISGHVSLYWYRQALGQGPEFLTYFNYEAQQDKSGLPNDRFSAERPEGSISTLTIQRTEQRDSAMYRCASTQTQGRAEKLFFGSGTQLSVL.